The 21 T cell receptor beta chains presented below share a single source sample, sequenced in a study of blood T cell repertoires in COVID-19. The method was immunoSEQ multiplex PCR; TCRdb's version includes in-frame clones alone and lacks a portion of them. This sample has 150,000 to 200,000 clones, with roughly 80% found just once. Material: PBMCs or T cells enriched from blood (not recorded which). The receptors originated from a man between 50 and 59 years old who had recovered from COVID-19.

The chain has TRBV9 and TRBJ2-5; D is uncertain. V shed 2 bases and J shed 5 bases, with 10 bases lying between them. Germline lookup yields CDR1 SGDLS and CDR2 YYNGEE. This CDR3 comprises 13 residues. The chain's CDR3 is CASSVGSFETQYF. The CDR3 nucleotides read TGTGCCAGCAGCGTCGGTAGTTTCGAGACCCAGTACTTC.

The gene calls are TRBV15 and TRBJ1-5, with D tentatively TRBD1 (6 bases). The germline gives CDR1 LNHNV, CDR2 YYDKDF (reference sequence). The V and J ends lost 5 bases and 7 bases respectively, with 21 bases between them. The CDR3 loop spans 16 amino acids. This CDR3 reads CATSPGQSIVYQPQHF. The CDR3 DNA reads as TGTGCCACCAGCCCCGGACAGTCTATTGTATACCAGCCCCAGCATTTT.

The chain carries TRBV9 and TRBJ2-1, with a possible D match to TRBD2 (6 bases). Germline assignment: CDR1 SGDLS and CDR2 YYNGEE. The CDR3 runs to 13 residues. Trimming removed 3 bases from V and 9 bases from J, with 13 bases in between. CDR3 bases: TGTGCCAGCAGCGACCGACTAGGAGGTGAGCAGTTCTTC. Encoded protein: CASSDRLGGEQFF.

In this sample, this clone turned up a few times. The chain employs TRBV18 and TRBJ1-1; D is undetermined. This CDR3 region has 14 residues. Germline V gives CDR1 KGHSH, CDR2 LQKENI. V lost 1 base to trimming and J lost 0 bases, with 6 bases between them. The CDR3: CASSPRRVNTEAFF. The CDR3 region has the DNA TGTGCCAGCTCACCACGGAGGGTGAACACTGAAGCTTTCTTT.

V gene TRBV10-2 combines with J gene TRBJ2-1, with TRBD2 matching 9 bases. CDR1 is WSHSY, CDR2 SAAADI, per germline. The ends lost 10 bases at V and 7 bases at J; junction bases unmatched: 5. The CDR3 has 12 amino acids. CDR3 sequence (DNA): TGCGCCACCCTAGCGGGGACTAATGAGCAGTTCTTC. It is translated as CATLAGTNEQFF.

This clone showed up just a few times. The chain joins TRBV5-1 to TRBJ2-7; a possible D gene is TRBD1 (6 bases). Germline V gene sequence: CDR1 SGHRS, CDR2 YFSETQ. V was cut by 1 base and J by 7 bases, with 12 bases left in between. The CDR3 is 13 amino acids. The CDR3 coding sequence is TGCGCCAGCAGCTTGCTCAGGGGTGGGGAGCAGTACTTC. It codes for CASSLLRGGEQYF.

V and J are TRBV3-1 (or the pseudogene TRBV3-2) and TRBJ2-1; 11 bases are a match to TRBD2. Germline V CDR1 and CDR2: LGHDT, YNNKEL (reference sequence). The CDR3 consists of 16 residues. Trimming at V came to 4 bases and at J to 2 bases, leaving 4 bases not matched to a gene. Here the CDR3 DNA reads TGTGCCAGCAGCCTACGTAGCGGGGGGGCCTACAATGAGCAGTTCTTC. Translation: CASSLRSGGAYNEQFF.

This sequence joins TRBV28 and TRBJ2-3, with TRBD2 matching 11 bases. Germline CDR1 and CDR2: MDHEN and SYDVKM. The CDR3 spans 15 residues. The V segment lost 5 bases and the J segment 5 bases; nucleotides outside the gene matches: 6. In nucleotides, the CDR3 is TGTGCCAGCAGTCAAGCTAGCGGGGGGAAAGATACGCAGTATTTT. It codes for CASSQASGGKDTQYF.

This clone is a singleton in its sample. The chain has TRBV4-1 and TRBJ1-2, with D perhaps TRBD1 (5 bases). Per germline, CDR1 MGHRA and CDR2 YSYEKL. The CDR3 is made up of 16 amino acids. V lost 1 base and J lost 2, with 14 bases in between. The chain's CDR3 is CASSQASGTENYGYTF. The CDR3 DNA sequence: TGCGCCAGCAGCCAAGCTAGCGGGACGGAAAACTATGGCTACACCTTC.

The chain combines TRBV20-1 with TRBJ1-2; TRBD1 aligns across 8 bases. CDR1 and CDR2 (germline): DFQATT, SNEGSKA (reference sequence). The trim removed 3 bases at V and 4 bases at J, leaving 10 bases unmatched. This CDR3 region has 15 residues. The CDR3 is CSASLSAGGSYGYTF. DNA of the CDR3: TGCAGTGCTAGTTTATCGGCAGGGGGCAGCTATGGCTACACCTTC.

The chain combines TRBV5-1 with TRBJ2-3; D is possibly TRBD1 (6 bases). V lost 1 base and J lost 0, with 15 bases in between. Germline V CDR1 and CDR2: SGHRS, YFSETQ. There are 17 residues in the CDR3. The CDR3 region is CASSLLTKQGSTDTQYF. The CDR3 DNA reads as TGCGCCAGCAGCTTGCTTACTAAACAGGGTAGCACAGATACGCAGTATTTT.

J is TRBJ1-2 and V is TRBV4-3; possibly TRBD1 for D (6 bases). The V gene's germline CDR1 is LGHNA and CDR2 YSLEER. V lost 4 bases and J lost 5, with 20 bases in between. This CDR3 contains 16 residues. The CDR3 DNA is TGCGCCAGCAGCCGGGTAAAAGCGGGGGCTTGGTATGGCTACACCTTC. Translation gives CASSRVKAGAWYGYTF.

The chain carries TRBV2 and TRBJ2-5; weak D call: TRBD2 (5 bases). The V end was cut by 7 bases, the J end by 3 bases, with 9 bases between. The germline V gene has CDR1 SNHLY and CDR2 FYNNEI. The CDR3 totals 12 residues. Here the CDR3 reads CASTDLKETQYF. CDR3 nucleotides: TGTGCCAGCACGGACTTAAAAGAGACCCAGTACTTC. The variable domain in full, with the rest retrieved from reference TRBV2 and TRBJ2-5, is EPEVTQTPSHQVTQMGQEVILRCVPISNHLYFYWYRQILGQKVEFLVSFYNNEISEKSEIFDDQFSVERPDGSNFTLKIRSTKLEDSAMYFCASTDLKETQYFGPGTRLLVL.

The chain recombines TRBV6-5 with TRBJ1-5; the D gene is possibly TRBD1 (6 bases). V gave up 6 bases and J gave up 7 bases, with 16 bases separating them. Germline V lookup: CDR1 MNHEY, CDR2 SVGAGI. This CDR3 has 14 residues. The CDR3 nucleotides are TGTGCCAGCAGCCTCCCAGGACAGACCCAGCCCCAGCATTTT. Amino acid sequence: CASSLPGQTQPQHF.

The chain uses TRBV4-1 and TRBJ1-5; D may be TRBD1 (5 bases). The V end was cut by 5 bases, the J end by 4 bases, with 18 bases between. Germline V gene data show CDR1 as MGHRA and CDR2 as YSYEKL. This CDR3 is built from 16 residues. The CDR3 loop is CASSLGLQGGNQPQHF. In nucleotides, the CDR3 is TGCGCCAGCAGCTTGGGTCTCCAGGGAGGGAATCAGCCCCAGCATTTT.

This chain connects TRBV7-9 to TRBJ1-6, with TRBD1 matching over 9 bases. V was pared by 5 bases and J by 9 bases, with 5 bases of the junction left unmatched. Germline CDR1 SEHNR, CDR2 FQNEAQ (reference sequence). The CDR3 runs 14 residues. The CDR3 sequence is CASSAGQGISPLHF. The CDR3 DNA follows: TGTGCCAGCAGCGCAGGACAGGGGATTTCACCCCTCCACTTT. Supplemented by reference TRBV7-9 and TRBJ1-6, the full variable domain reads DTGVSQNPRHKITKRGQNVTFRCDPISEHNRLYWYRQTLGQGPEFLTYFQNEAQLEKSRLLSDRFSAERPKGSFSTLEIQRTEQGDSAMYLCASSAGQGISPLHFGNGTRLTVT.

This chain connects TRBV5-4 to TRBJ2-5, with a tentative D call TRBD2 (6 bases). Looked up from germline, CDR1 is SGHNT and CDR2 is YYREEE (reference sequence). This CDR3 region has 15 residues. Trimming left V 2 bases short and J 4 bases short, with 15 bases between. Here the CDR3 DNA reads TGTGCCAGCAGCTTTAGGGATTTGGAGGGAGAGACCCAGTACTTC. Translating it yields CASSFRDLEGETQYF.

The CDR3 region has the DNA TGTGCCACCCAGGGGCGCGGAAACACAGATACGCAGTATTTT. It codes for CATQGRGNTDTQYF. The V gene is TRBV21-1, the J gene TRBJ2-3; the table assigns TRBD1, which was not confirmed against the DNA. TRBV21-1 is assigned pseudogene status. The CDR3 loop spans 14 amino acids.

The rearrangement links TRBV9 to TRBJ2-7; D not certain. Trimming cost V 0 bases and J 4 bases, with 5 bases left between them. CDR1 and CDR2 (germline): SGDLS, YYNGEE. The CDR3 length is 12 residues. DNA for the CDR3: TGTGCCAGCAGCGTAGACGGGTACGAGCAGTACTTC. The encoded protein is CASSVDGYEQYF.

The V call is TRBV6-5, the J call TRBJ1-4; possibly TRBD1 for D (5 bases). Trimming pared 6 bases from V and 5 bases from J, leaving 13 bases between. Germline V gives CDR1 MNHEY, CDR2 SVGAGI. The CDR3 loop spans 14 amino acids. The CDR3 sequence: CASRTGRENEKLFF. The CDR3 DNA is TGTGCCAGCAGGACGGGACGGGAGAATGAAAAACTGTTTTTT.

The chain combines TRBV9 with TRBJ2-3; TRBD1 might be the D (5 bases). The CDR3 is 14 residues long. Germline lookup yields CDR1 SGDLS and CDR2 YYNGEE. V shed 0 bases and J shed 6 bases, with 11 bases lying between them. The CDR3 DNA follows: TGTGCCAGCAGCGTAGGAGGCAGGGTGGATACGCAGTATTTT. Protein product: CASSVGGRVDTQYF.